The T cell receptor (beta chain) described here comes from a study of cytomegalovirus exposure and HLA in healthy donors. Regarding the study as a whole: Being productive about 90% or about 30% of the time was typical of most TCR beta V segments in an earlier analysis.

Germline CDR1 and CDR2: LGHNT and FRNRAP. Losses at the gene ends were 7 bases for V and 1 base for J; bases not matched to a gene: 8. This CDR3 region has 15 residues. Use of 60 Vbeta and 13 Jbeta primers characterized the PCR. Here immunoSEQ multiplex PCR was the method, and the copy in TCRdb shows in-frame clones only, minus some. The sample carries 90,000 to 120,000 clones, 73% recorded once. On this clone: Its antigen is unknown.

Each donor was nominally healthy when sampled (though unrecorded immune exposures were likely). This chain uses TRBV12-5 with TRBJ1-1, with 8 bases identical to TRBD1. This TCR was recovered from a man aged 25-45 years in good health and CMV-seronegative. Material for sequencing was PBMCs. DNA of the CDR3: TGTGCTAGTGACGCCAGACAGGGGTGGAACACTGAAGCTTTCTTT. It yields the protein CASDARQGWNTEAFF.